Here is one TCR beta chain with its context. Its antigen is not known. The PCR used 60 Vbeta and 13 Jbeta primers. Generated by immunoSEQ multiplex PCR, the TCRdb table keeps only in-frame clones and is missing some. The data show 90,000 to 130,000 clones, 82% seen once. The sample belongs to a study of cytomegalovirus exposure and HLA in healthy donors. The study's findings and limits: Near-uniform donor sequencing depth was presumed by presence/absence analyses. HLA restriction was apparent for most CMV-associated TCR beta chains in a later analysis. Most subjects' HLA-A and HLA-B alleles were reportedly predicted from TCR beta sequences. An analysis done earlier found most TCR beta V segments productive about 87% or about 30% of the time.

V was shortened by 1 base and J by 7 bases, with 11 bases between the two germline ends. The CDR3 covers 14 residues. The germline CDR1 and CDR2 sequences are MNHNS and SASEGT. Sequences were obtained from PBMCs. The clonotype originates from a man younger than 45 in good health and CMV-seropositive. V gene TRBV6-1 combines with J gene TRBJ1-5; D is undetermined. The CDR3 reads CASSEVGLWQPQHF. The DNA for the CDR3 is TGTGCCAGCAGTGAAGTCGGACTTTGGCAGCCCCAGCATTTT.